These T cell receptor beta chains were read from a single sample in a study of response to subunit inactivated influenza vaccine. One entry per CDR3 protein, called by TCRdb with MiXCR from the RT-PCR reads. The sample holds under 850,000 distinct CDR3 sequences, around 20% seen once. The source material was PBMCs from blood, sampled roughly 5 days after vaccination. The receptor source for this set is a man aged 50-60 years who received an inactivated influenza vaccine. CDR3s include the opening cysteine and the closing phenylalanine or tryptophan.

length	V	J	CDR3
15	TRBV10-3	TRBJ2-1	CAIALAGDRYNEQFF
15	TRBV6-2/TRBV6-3	TRBJ2-3	CASSYSGLGADTQYF
13	TRBV29-1	TRBJ2-5	CSVAVTGQETHCF
14	TRBV25-1	TRBJ2-2	CASMDRTNTGELFF
14	TRBV10-3	TRBJ2-6	CAIGRAGGANVLTF
15	TRBV30	TRBJ1-2	CAWSDQPKGSPHDTF
15	TRBV28	TRBJ1-5	CASSWRGSGNQPQHF
15	TRBV7-8	TRBJ2-3	CASSYPGTGADTQYF
16	TRBV27	TRBJ2-1	CASSNAGGPYYNEQFF
15	TRBV7-2	TRBJ2-7	CASSLLAGESYEQYF
17	TRBV7-3	TRBJ2-1	CASSLTTGRYAPNEQFF
15	TRBV28	TRBJ2-3	CASSYGGVSTDTQYF
11	TRBV12-3/TRBV12-4	TRBJ1-2	CASQENYGYTF
18	TRBV5-6	TRBJ2-3	CASSLALAGGPVSDTQYF
13	TRBV7-9	TRBJ2-1	CAGGTSGPNEQFF
15	TRBV7-3	TRBJ2-7	CASSLTPSQTYEQYF
13	TRBV5-1	TRBJ2-3	CASSLRRSDTQYF
16	TRBV4-1	TRBJ2-1	CASSQGRDRGHNEQFF
15	TRBV28	TRBJ1-1	CASSNRGRRNTEAFF
15	TRBV28	TRBJ1-1	CATAPERGQYAEAFF
14	TRBV7-9	TRBJ1-2	CASSLLTDNYGYTF
12	TRBV20-1	TRBJ2-4	CSAADRADIQYF
13	TRBV11-2	TRBJ2-7	CASTRQAPYEQYF
13	TRBV5-1	TRBJ2-7	CASSYWTGGEQYF
14	TRBV5-1	TRBJ2-3	CASSPPLGTDTQYF
13	TRBV2	TRBJ2-7	CASKTGRSYEQYF
11	TRBV12-3/TRBV12-4	TRBJ1-4	CASSLYEKLFF
14	TRBV5-1	TRBJ2-7	CASSFGTSGDEQYF
11	TRBV30	TRBJ2-1	CAWNTGGTQFF
12	TRBV20-1	TRBJ2-7	CSARDNRYEQYF
15	TRBV9	TRBJ2-1	CASTPGRLSYNEQFF
13	TRBV24-1	TRBJ2-1	CATSEGDRNEQFF
16	TRBV9	TRBJ2-1	CASSAGLAGDYNEQFF
14	TRBV6-1	TRBJ2-7	CARDRVEEGYEQYF
17	TRBV12-3/TRBV12-4	TRBJ2-7	CASSWDQTGRVSYEQYF
15	TRBV12-3/TRBV12-4	TRBJ2-3	CASSFGHRRTDTQYF
14	TRBV15	TRBJ2-3	CATSRDSGSDTQYF
13	TRBV7-2	TRBJ2-2	CASSSNEAGELFF
17	TRBV5-5	TRBJ2-4	CASSRQDSGPIKNIQYF
14	TRBV29-1	TRBJ2-1	CSVEGTSLSNEQFF
13	TRBV5-6	TRBJ2-3	CASSAFDSFTQYF
16	TRBV7-3	TRBJ2-1	CASSLTGDRKYNEQFF
15	TRBV9	TRBJ2-1	CASSVGGGGNNEQFF
14	TRBV5-1	TRBJ1-6	CASSLSTNNSPLHF
16	TRBV20-1	TRBJ2-3	CSATDPLGGNTDTQYF
16	TRBV3-1	TRBJ2-3	CASSQAAGGPPDTQYF
14	TRBV25-1	TRBJ1-2	CASSVNLDSYGYTF
14	TRBV7-2	TRBJ2-7	CASSPQGSAYEQYF
11	TRBV24-1	TRBJ2-7	CATGELYEQYF
15	TRBV20-1	TRBJ1-2	CSASNQGFQNYGYTF
18	TRBV6-4	TRBJ2-2	CASSDPTGLFSNTGELFF